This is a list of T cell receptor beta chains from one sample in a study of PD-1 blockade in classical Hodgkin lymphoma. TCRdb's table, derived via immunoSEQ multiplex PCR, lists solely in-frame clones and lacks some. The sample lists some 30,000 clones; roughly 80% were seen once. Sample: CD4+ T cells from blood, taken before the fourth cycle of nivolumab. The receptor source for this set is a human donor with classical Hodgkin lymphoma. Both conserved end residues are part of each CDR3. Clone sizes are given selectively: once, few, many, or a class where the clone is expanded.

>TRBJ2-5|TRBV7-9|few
CASSLGGSQETQYF
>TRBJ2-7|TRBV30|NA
CAWRHTGNSYEQYF
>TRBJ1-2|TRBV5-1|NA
CASSLTRAGYGYTF
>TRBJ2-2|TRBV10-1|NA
CATSMIANTGELFF
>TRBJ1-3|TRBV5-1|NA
CASSLDRSSGNTIYF
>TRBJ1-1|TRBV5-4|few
CASSLVGGEAFF
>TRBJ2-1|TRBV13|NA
CASMGGLTSPPYNEQFF
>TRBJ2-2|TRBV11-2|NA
CASSLAGDRELFF
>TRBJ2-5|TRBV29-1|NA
CSVEWGRQETQYF
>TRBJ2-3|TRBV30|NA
CAWGEGLLLSTDTQYF
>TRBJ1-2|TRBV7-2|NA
CASSWQMGGGYTF
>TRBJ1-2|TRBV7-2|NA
CASSSLKHGYTF
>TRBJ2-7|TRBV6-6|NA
CASTTGNTYEQYF
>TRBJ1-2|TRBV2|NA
CASSEAGINYGYTF
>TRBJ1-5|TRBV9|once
CASSAVGTGGRQPQHF
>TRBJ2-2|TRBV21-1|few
CASSASRGQGGELFF
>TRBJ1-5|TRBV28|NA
CASSLLAGEFFQPQHF
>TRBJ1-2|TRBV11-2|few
CASQTTRGYYGYTF
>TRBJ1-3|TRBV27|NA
CASSLSRTVGNTIYF
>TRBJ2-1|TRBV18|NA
CASSPPPPNEQFF
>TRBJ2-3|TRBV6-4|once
CAAAESTDTQYF
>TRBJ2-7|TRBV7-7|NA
CASSPRRGDEQYF